The entry that follows covers one T cell receptor (beta chain) sequence. What this receptor recognizes is not known. Base qualities were left out, and no much larger clone turns up one base away. TCRbeta CDR3 regions were amplified from genomic DNA by means of the immunoSEQ Assay, a bias-controlled multiplex PCR. The paper's processing steps were these. Within the assay, amplification of reference gene primers was used to estimate how many nucleated cells each sample contained. Sequence reads were collapsed and filtered to measure the absolute abundance of every unique TCRbeta CDR3 rearrangement. For each sample, productive Simpson clonality was calculated by taking the square root of Simpson's diversity index across productive rearrangements. TCRdb re-hosts the immuneACCESS table, in-frame sequences only. Its copies lack some clones; in the studies checked, an unresolved V gene accounts for under half of them, and the cause for the rest is not known. V and J calls plus clone size are reproduced from that table; the DNA served to infer D and trimming. A total of roughly 190,000 clones appear in this sample, around nine tenths of them only once. The top ten hold 0.53% of the sample.

These data are taken from a study of blood T cell repertoires in COVID-19 (dated by TCRdb to between 2020 and 2021). Regarding the research as a whole: Samples covering the acute and convalescent phases of COVID-19 were provided by collaborators in the United States, Italy and Spain. The material from the prospective study consisted of cDNA or gDNA derived from T cells, B-cell-depleted T cells, or PBMCs. Subjects who had been exposed to COVID-19, were actively infected with it, or had recovered from it provided the deeply sampled blood TCRbeta repertoires that made up the dataset. A freely available public database, intended as a resource for researchers studying the immune response to SARS-CoV-2, is where the repertoires were released. The samples were drawn from two sources: the first 160 participants of the ongoing ImmuneRACE study, and over 1,000 subjects contributed by 6 global collaborators. The sample metadata nearly always contained a de-identified subject ID, COVID-19 status, age in years and sex. Where HLA class I and class II types were available, the types were taken from metadata supplied by the sample provider, not from assay-based typing.

The paper's findings and limits, for the study overall: The amount of clinical and demographic metadata varied by source and participant and was provided uncurated.

Each collaborating institution followed its own protocols to collect whole blood in K2EDTA tubes. For TCRbeta analysis, collaborator samples were shipped as frozen whole blood, as isolated PBMCs, or as DNA extracted from either sample type. The germline V gene gives CDR1 as SGHTA and CDR2 as FQGNSA. The V end loses 5 bases and the J end loses 7 bases, and a stretch of 24 bases separates them. From the cysteine up to the phenylalanine, the CDR3 has a length of 17 residues. The only DNA kept is the CDR3, 51 bases in frame from the first base. The chain was built from TRBV7-2 and TRBJ2-1; possibly the D gene is TRBD1, per 5 matching bases. Sequencing used peripheral blood. The receptor's source is a man aged 50-59 years with acute or convalescent COVID-19. DNA sequence: TGTGCCAGCAGCCTGAGGCGAAGGGGCAGGGTGGAAAATGAGCAGTTCTTC. It translates as CASSLRRRGRVENEQFF.